This TCR beta chain was sequenced in a study of shared T cell receptors in the human thymus. Sequencing was performed with immunoSEQ multiplex PCR; in TCRdb, only in-frame clones are kept and a portion is missing. Among some 760,000 clones listed, 70% to 90% were seen once. The CDR3 runs to 15 residues. From germline, CDR1 is MNHNS and CDR2 SASEGT. The same data also contributed to another study, on human thymus T cells. This second study says: Finnish infants who were healthy and having corrective surgery for congenital heart defects made up the donors. The thymus was resected at corrective cardiac surgery.

Sequenced input: thymocytes. This TCR derives from a girl under two years old with a congenital heart defect. V usage is TRBV6-1 and J usage is TRBJ2-5; TRBD2 matches at 8 bases. TRBJ2-7 matches the DNA end more closely, so the J call is doubtful. CDR3 loop: CASSTPTTSGYEQYF. The CDR3, as DNA: TGTGCCAGCAGTACCCCTACCACTAGCGGCTACGAGCAGTACTTC.